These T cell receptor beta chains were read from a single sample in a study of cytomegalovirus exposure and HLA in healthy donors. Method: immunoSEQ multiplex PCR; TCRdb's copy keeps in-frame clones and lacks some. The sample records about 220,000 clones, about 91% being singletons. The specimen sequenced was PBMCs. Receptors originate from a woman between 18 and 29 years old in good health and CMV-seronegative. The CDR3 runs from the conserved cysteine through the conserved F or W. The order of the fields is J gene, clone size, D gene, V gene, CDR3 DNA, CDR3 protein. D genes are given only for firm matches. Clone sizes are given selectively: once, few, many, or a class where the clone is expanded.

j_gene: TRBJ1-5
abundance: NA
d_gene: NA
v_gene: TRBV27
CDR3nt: TGTGCCAGCAGTCCCTCGGTGCAACAGCCCCAGCATTTT
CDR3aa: CASSPSVQQPQHF

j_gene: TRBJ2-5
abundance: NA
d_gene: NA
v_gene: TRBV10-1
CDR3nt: TGCGCCAGCACTCGGGCCAGGGGGGAGGCCCAGTACTTC
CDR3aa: CASTRARGEAQYF

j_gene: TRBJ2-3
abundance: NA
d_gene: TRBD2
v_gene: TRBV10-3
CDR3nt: TGTGCCATCAGAAGCGGGAGGGCCGTCACAGATACGCAGTATTTT
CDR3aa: CAIRSGRAVTDTQYF

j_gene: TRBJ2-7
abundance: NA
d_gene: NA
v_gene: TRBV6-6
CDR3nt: TGTGCCAGCAGTTACCAGGGGACGTACGAGCAGTACTTC
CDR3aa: CASSYQGTYEQYF

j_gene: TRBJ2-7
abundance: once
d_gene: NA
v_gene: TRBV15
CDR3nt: TGTGCCACCAGCAGAGATCTCGGCCCCGACACCGAGCAGTACTTC
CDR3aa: CATSRDLGPDTEQYF

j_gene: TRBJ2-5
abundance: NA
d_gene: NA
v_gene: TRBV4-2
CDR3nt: TGTGCCAGCAGCTCTATCACCGGACAAAGCCAAGAGACCCAGTACTTC
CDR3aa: CASSSITGQSQETQYF

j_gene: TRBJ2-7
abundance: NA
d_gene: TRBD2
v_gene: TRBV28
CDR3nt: TGTGCCAGCAGTTTAGGGCTAGCGGGGTCCTACGAGCAGTACTTC
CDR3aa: CASSLGLAGSYEQYF

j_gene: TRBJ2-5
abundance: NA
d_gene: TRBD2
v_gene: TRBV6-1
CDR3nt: TGTGCCAGCAGTGACCCCCGGACCTCTATACTAGCGGGAGGAGAGACCCAGTACTTC
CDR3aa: CASSDPRTSILAGGETQYF

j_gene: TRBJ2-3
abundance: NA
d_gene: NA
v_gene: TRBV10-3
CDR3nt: TGTGCCATCAGTGAGTGGGAGGAGTCCCCCACAGATACGCAGTATTTT
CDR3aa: CAISEWEESPTDTQYF

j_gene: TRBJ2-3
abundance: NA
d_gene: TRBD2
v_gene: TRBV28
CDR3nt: TGTGCCAGCAGTTTCCCCCGACTAGCGGAGGCGACAGATACGCAGTATTTT
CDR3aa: CASSFPRLAEATDTQYF

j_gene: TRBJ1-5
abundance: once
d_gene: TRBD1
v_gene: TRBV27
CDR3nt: TGTGCCAGCAGTTTAAAAGAGCCCGGGACAGGAGTACCGTGGGCCCAGCATTTT
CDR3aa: CASSLKEPGTGVPWAQHF

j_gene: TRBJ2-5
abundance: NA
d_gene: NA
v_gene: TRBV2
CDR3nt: TGTGCCAGCAGAAAACGGACAGTTTCGGAGACCCAGTACTTC
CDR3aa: CASRKRTVSETQYF

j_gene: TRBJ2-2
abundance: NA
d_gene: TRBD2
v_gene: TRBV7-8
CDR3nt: TGTGCCAGCAGCTTACGGGGGGGTCCCGGGGAGCTGTTTTTT
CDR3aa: CASSLRGGPGELFF

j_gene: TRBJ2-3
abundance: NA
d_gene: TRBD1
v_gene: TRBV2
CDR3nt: TGTGCCAGCAGTGCGGGACAGGGGTACACAGATACGCAGTATTTT
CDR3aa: CASSAGQGYTDTQYF

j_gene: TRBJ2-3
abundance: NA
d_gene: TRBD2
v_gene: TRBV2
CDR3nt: TGTGCCAGCAGTGCCACTAGCGGGCCTAGCACAGATACGCAGTATTTT
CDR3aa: CASSATSGPSTDTQYF

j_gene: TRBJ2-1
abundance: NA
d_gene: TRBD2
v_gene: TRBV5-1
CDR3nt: TGCGCCAGCAGCGGAAGGACTAGCGGGAGCGGCCCCGCTCTCGAGGAGCAGTTCTTC
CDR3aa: CASSGRTSGSGPALEEQFF

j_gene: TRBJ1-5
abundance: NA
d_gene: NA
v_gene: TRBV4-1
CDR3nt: TGCGCCAGCAGCCAAGGAATAGGCGGGGGCAATCAGCCCCAGCATTTT
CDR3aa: CASSQGIGGGNQPQHF

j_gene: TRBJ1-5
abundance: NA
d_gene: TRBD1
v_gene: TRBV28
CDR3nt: TGTGCCAGCAGTTTATGGAGCGGACAGGGACCTAATCAGCCCCAGCATTTT
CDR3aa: CASSLWSGQGPNQPQHF

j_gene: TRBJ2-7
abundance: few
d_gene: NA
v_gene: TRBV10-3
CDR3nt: TGTGCCATGTCCAGGGGCCCGGGCGAGCAGTACTTC
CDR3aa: CAMSRGPGEQYF

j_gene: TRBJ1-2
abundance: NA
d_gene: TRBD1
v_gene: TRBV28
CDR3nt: TGTGCCAGCAGCTCCCCCCAGGGGGCTAACTATGGCTACACCTTC
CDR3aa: CASSSPQGANYGYTF

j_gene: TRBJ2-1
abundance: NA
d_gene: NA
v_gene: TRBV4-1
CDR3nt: TGCGCCAGCAGCTCCACCCCCCCCCTGATCAGGGAGCAGTTCTTC
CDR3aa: CASSSTPPLIREQFF

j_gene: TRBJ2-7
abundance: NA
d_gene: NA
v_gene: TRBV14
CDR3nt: TGTGCCAGCAGCGGACTAAGCTCGGGCGAGCAGTACTTC
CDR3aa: CASSGLSSGEQYF

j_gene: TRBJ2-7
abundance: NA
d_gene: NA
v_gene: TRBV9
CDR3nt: TGTGCCAGCAGTACAGCCGGGGAGAACTACGAGCAGTACTTC
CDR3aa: CASSTAGENYEQYF

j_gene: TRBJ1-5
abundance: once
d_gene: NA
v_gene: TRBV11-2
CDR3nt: TGTGCCAGCAGCTTAGTCAGGGATCAGCCCCAGCATTTT
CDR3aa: CASSLVRDQPQHF

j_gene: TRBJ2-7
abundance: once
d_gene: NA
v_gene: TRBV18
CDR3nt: TGTGCCAGCTCACCAAGGACAGTGACCTACGAGCAGTACTTC
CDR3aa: CASSPRTVTYEQYF

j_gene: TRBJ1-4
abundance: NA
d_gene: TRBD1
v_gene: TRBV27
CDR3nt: TGTGCCAGCAGTTTGGGTTCGGACAGGGTGCCTGAAAAACTGTTTTTT
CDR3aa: CASSLGSDRVPEKLFF

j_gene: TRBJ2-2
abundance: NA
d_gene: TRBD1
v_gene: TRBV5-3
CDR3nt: TGTGCCAGAAGCGGACAGGGGTACACCGGGGAGCTGTTTTTT
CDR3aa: CARSGQGYTGELFF

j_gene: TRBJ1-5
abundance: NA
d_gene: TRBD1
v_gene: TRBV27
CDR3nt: TGTGCCAGCAGTTCCCTGACAGGGGAGTTCGGGAATCAGCCCCAGCATTTT
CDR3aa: CASSSLTGEFGNQPQHF

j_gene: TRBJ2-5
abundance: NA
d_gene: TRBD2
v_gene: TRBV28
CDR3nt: TGTGCCAGCAGTCCCCGGGGGGGGTGGGGAGAGACCCAGTACTTC
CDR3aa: CASSPRGGWGETQYF

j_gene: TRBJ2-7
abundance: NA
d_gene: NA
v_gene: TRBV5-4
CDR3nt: TGTGCCAGCAGCTTGGTCGGGGTACGAAATTACGAGCAGTACTTC
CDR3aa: CASSLVGVRNYEQYF

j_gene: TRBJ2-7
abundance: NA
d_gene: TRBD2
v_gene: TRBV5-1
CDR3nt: TGCGCCAGCACGCTAGCGGGAGGCAGGGGCTACGAGCAGTACTTC
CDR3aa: CASTLAGGRGYEQYF

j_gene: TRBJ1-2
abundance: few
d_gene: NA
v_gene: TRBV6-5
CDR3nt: TGTGCCAGCAGTCCCTTGGACAGCGGCTATGGCTACACCTTC
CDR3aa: CASSPLDSGYGYTF

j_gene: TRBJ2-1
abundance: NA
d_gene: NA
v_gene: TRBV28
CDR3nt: TGTGCCAGCAGTTTACAACTAGCTAGTGAGCAGTTCTTC
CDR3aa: CASSLQLASEQFF

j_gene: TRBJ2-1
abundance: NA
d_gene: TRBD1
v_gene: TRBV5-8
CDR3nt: TGTGCCAGCAGCTTGGGACAGGGATCTTACAATGAGCAGTTCTTC
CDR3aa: CASSLGQGSYNEQFF

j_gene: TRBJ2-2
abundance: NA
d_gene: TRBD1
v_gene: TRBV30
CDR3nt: TGTGCCGGGGACAGGGACGACACCGGGGAGCTGTTTTTT
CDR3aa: CAGDRDDTGELFF

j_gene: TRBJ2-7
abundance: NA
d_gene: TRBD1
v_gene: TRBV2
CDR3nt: TGTGCCAGCATTTATCGATCGGTTTTGGCAGGGGGTACCTACGAGCAGTACTTC
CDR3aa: CASIYRSVLAGGTYEQYF

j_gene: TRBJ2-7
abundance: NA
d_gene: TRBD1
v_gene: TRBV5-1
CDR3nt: TGCGCCAGCAGCCAGGAAACAGGGGTAGGCTTTCACGAGCAGTACTTC
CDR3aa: CASSQETGVGFHEQYF

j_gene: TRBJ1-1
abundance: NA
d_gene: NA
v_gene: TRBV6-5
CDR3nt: TGTGCCAGCAGTCCCGCCCTTCGCGGGACTGAAGCTTTCTTT
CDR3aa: CASSPALRGTEAFF

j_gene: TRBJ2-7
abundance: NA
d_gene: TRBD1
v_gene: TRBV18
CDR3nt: TGTGCCAGCTCACCAGTCGGGACAGGGGGCTCCTACGAGCAGTACTTC
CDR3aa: CASSPVGTGGSYEQYF

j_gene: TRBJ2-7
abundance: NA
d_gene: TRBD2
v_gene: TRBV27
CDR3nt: TGTGCCAGCAGTTTATCGACTAGCGGGAACTACGAGCAGTACTTC
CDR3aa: CASSLSTSGNYEQYF

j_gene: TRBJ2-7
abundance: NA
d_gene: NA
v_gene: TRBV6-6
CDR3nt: TGTGCCAGCAAAAAGGAGGCTAGCCCGCGGGGCGAGCAGTACTTC
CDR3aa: CASKKEASPRGEQYF

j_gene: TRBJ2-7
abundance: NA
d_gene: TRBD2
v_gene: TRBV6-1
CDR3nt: TGTGCCAGCAGTGGAGGAGCGGGAATCTCCTACGAGCAGTACTTC
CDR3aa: CASSGGAGISYEQYF

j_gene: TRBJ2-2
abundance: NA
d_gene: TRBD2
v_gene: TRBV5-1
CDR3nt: TGCGCCAGCAGCTTGGTTGATAGCGGGAGTGGGACCGGGGAGCTGTTTTTT
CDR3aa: CASSLVDSGSGTGELFF

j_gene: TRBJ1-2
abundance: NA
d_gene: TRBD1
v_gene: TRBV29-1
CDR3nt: TGCAGCGTTGAAGGGGGGACAGGGTCCTTCTCGTACACCTTC
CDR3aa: CSVEGGTGSFSYTF